This TCR beta chain was sequenced during a study of human T cells and chemical hapten exposure. Study observations and caveats: DPC sensitization left the count of TCRs above 1 in 1000 unchanged.

This clonotype was counted ten times or more. The antigen is not known. Time point noted: patch test 2, 6 weeks after DPC sensitization. As to treatment: therapeutic diphenylcyclopropenone sensitization with weekly scalp DPC. V was cut by 3 bases and J by 4 bases, with 10 bases left in between. The germline gives CDR1 SEHNR, CDR2 FQNEAQ (reference sequence). The length of the CDR3 is 14 residues. TCRdb re-called the RACE reads through MiXCR, storing one row per CDR3 protein. This sample carries over 100,000 distinct CDR3 sequences, 9% to 9.5% of them seen once, and the ten largest clones take over 3%. The V call is TRBV7-9, the J call TRBJ2-1; D call uncertain. The sequencing used whole blood, collected in connection with sensitization to the hapten diphenylcyclopropenone (DPC). The receptor was isolated from a woman aged 40 to 55 with alopecia areata. Some clones in this sample may be carry-over from other donors' samples. The CDR3 DNA reads TGTGCCAGCAGCTTGAACATGGGGTACAATGAGCAGTTCTTC. Translated, it gives CASSLNMGYNEQFF.